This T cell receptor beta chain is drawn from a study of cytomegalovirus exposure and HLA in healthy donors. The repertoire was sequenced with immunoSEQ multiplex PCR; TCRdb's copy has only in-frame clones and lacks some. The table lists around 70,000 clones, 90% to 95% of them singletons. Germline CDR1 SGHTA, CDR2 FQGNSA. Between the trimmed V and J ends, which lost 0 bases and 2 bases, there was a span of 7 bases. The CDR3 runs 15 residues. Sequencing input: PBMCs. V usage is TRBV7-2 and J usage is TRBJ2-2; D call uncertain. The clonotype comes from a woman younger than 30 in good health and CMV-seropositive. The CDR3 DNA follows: TGTGCCAGCAGCTTAGCCCCATTTAACACCGGGGAGCTGTTTTTT. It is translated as CASSLAPFNTGELFF. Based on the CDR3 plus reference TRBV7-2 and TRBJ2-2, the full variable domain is GAGVSQSPSNKVTEKGKDVELRCDPISGHTALYWYRQSLGQGLEFLIYFQGNSAPDKSGLPSDRFSAERTGGSVSTLTIQRTQQEDSAVYLCASSLAPFNTGELFFGEGSRLTVL.